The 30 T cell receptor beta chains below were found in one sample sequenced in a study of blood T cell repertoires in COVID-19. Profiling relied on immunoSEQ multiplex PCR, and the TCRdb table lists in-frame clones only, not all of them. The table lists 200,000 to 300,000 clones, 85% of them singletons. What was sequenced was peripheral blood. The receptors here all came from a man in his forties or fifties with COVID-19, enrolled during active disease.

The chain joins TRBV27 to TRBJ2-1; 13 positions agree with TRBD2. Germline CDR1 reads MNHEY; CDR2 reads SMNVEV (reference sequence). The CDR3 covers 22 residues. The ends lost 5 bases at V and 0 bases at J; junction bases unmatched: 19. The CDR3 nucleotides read TGTGCCAGCAGTCAAACTCGATATACTAGCGGGGGGGCCCGGAGCTCCTACAATGAGCAGTTCTTC. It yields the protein CASSQTRYTSGGARSSYNEQFF.

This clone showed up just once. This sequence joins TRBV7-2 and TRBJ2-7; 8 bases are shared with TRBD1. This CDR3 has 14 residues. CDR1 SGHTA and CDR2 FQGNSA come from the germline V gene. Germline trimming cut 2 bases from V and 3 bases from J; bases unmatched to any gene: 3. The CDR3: CASSLTGGYYEQYF. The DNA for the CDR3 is TGTGCCAGCAGCTTAACAGGGGGGTACTACGAGCAGTACTTC. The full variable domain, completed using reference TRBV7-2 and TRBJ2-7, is GAGVSQSPSNKVTEKGKDVELRCDPISGHTALYWYRQSLGQGLEFLIYFQGNSAPDKSGLPSDRFSAERTGGSVSTLTIQRTQQEDSAVYLCASSLTGGYYEQYFGPGTRLTVT.

CDR3 residues: CASRAGSSSPLHF. The CDR3 DNA reads as TGTGCCAGCAGAGCAGGGTCAAGTTCACCCCTCCACTTT. J is TRBJ1-6 and V is TRBV2, with a tentative D call TRBD1 (5 bases). In germline, CDR1 is SNHLY, CDR2 FYNNEI. The CDR3 contains 13 residues. With 6 bases removed from V and 9 bases from J, the gap between germline ends came to 12 bases.

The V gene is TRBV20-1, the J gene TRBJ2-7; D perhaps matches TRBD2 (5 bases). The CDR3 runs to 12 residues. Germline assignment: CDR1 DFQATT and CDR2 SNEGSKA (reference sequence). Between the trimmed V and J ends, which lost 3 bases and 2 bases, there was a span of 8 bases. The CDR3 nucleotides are TGCAGTGCTAGTGTGGGAGCCTACGAGCAGTACTTC. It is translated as CSASVGAYEQYF.

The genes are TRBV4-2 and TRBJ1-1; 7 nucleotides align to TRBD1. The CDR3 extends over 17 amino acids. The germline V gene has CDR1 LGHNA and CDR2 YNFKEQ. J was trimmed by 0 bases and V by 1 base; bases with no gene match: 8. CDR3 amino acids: CASSQVTGALMNTEAFF. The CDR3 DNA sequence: TGTGCCAGCAGCCAAGTCACAGGGGCCCTCATGAACACTGAAGCTTTCTTT.

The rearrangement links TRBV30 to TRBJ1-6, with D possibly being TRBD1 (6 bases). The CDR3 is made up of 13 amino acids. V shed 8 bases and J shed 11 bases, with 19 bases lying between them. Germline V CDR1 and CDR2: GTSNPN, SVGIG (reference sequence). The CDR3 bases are TGTGCCCATAACGCGGACAGCAAAACACCCCTCCACTTT. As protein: CAHNADSKTPLHF.

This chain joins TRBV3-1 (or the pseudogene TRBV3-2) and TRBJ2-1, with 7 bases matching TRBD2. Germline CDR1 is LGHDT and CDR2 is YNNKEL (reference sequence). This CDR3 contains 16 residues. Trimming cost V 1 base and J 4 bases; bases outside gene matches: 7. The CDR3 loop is CASSQVLTGGYNEQFF. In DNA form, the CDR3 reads TGTGCCAGCAGCCAAGTTCTGACGGGGGGATACAATGAGCAGTTCTTC.

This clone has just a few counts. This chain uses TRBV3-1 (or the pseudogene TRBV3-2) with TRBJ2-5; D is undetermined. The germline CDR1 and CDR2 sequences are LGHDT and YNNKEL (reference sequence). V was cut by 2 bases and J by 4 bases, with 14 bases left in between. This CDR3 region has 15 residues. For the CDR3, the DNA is TGTGCCAGCAGCCAATCATTTAGACTCCCAGAGACCCAGTACTTC. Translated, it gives CASSQSFRLPETQYF.

The CDR3: CATSDASANYGYTF. The CDR3 coding sequence is TGTGCCACCAGTGATGCATCAGCTAACTATGGCTACACCTTC. V usage is TRBV24-1 and J usage is TRBJ1-2; D is ambiguous. Germline V lookup: CDR1 KGHDR, CDR2 SFDVKD. V shed 3 bases and J shed 0 bases, with 7 bases lying between them. The CDR3 extends over 14 amino acids.

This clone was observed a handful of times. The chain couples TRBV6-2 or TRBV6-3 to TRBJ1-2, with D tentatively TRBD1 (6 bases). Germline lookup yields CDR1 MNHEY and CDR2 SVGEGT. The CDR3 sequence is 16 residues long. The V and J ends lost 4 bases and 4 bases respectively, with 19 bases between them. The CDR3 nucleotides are TGTGCCAGCAGTTTCCCCGCGCAGGGGTTTACCTATGGCTACACCTTC. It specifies CASSFPAQGFTYGYTF.

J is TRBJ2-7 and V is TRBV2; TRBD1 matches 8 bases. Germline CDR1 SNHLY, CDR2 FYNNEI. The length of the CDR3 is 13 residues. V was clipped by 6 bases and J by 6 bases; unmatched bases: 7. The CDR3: CASSLTGVSEQYF. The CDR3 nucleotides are TGTGCCAGCAGCTTGACAGGGGTAAGCGAGCAGTACTTC. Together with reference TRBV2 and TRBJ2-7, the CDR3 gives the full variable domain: EPEVTQTPSHQVTQMGQEVILRCVPISNHLYFYWYRQILGQKVEFLVSFYNNEISEKSEIFDDQFSVERPDGSNFTLKIRSTKLEDSAMYFCASSLTGVSEQYFGPGTRLTVT.

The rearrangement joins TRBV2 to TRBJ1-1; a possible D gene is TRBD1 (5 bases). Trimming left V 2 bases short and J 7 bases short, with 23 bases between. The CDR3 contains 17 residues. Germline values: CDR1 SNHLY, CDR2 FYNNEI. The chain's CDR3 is CASSEIASDSPVGEAFF. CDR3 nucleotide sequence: TGTGCCAGCAGTGAAATTGCGTCCGACAGCCCGGTGGGTGAAGCTTTCTTT.

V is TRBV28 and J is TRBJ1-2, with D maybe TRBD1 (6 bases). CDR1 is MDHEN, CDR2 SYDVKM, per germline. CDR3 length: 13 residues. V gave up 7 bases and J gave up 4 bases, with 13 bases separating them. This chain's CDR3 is CASTNRVSYGYTF. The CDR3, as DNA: TGTGCCAGCACCAACAGGGTGAGCTATGGCTACACCTTC.

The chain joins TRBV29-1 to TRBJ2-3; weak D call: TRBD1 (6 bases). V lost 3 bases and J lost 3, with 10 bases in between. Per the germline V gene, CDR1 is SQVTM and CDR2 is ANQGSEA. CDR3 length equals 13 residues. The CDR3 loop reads CSVDRGGTDTQYF. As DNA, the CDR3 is TGCAGCGTTGACAGGGGCGGGACAGATACGCAGTATTTT.

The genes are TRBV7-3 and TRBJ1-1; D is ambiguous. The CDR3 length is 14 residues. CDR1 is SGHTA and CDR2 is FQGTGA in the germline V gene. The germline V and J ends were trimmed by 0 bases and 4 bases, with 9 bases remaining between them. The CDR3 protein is CASSLTDRGTEAFF. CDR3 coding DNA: TGTGCCAGCAGCTTAACAGACCGGGGCACTGAAGCTTTCTTT.

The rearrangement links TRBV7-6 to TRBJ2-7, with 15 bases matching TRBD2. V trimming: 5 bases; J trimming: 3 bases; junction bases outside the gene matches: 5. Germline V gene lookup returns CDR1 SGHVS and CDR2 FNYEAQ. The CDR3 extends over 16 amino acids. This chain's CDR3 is CASSPGLAGGYYEQYF. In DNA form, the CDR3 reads TGTGCCAGCAGCCCGGGACTAGCGGGGGGCTACTACGAGCAGTACTTC.

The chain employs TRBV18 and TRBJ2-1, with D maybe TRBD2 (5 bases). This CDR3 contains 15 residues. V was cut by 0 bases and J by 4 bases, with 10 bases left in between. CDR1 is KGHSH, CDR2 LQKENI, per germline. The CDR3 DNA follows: TGTGCCAGCTCACCACCCAGCGGAACTTACAATGAGCAGTTCTTC. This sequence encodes CASSPPSGTYNEQFF.

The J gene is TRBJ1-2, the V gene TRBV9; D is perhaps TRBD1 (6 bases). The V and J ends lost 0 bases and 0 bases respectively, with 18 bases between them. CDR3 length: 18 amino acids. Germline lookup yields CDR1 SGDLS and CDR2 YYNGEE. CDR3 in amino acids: CASSVEGTWPKTNYGYTF. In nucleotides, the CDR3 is TGTGCCAGCAGCGTAGAGGGGACATGGCCGAAAACTAACTATGGCTACACCTTC.

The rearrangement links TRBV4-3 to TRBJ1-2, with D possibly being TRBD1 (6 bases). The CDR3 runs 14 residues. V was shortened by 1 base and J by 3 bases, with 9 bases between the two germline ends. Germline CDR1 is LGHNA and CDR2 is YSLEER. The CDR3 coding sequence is TGCGCCAGCAGCCAAGCTGGGGGCGACTATGGCTACACCTTC. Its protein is CASSQAGGDYGYTF.

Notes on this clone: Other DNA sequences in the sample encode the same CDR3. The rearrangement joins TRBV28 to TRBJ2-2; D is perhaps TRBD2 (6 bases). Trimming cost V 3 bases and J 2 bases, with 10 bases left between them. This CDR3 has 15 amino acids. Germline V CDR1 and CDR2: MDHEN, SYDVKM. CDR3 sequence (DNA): TGTGCCAGCAGTTTGACGGGGACTAACACCGGGGAGCTGTTTTTT. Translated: CASSLTGTNTGELFF.

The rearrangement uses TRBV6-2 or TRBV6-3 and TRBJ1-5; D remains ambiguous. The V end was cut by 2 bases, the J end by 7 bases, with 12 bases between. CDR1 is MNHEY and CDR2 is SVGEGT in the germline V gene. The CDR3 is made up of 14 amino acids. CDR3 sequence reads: CASSYNGREQPQHF. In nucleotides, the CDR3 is TGTGCCAGCAGTTACAACGGTCGGGAGCAGCCCCAGCATTTT.

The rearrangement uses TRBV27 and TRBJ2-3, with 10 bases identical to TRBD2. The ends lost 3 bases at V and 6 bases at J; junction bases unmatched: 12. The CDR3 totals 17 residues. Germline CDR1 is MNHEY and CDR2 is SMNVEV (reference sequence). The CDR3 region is CASSFPWGSGGPDTQYF. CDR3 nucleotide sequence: TGTGCCAGCAGTTTTCCCTGGGGTAGCGGGGGGCCGGATACGCAGTATTTT.

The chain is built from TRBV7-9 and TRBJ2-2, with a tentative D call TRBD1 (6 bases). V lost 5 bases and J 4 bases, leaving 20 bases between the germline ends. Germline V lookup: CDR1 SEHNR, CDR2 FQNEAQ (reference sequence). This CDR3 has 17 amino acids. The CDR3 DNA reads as TGTGCCAGCAGCCCAAAACAGGGCTGGGCGACCACCGGGGAGCTGTTTTTT. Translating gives CASSPKQGWATTGELFF.

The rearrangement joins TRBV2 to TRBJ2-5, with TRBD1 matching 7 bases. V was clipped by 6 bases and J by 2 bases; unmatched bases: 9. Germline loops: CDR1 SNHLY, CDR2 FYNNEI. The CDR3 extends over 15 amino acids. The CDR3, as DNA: TGTGCCAGCAGGGCATACAGGACAGGTCAAGAGACCCAGTACTTC. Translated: CASRAYRTGQETQYF.

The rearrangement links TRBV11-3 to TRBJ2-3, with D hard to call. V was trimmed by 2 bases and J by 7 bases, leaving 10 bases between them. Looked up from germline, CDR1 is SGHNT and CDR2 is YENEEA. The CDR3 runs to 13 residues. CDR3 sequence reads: CASSLPPMNTQYF. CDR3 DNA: TGTGCCAGCAGCTTACCTCCTATGAATACGCAGTATTTT.

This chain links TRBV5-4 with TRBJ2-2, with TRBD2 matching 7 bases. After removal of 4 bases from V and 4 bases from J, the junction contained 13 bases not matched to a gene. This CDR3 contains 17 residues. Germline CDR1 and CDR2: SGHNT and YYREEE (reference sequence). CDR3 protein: CASSPWGGSWGTGELFF. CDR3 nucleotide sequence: TGTGCCAGCAGCCCCTGGGGGGGATCGTGGGGCACCGGGGAGCTGTTTTTT.

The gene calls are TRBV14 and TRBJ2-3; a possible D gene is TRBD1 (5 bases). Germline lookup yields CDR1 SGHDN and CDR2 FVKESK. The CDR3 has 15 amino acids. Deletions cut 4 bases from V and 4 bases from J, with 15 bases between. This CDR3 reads CASSRGPSGADTQYF. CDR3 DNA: TGTGCCAGCAGCCGGGGCCCCAGTGGGGCAGATACGCAGTATTTT.

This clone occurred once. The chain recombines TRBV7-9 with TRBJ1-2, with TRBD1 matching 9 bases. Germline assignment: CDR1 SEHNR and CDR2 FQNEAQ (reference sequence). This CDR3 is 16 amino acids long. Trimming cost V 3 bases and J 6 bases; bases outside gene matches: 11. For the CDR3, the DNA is TGTGCCAGCAGCTTGGGGGGACAGGGAAAACGTGATGGCTACACCTTC. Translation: CASSLGGQGKRDGYTF.

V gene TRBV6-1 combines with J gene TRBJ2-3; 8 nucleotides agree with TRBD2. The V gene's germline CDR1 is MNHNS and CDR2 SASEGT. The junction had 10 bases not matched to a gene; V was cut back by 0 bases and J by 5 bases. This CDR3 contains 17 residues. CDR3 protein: CASSEARTSPERDTQYF. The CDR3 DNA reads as TGTGCCAGCAGTGAAGCCAGGACTAGCCCCGAGCGAGATACGCAGTATTTT.

The CDR3 protein is CASSQGDRDGNTIYF. CDR3 nucleotide sequence: TGCGCCAGCAGCCAAGGGGACAGGGATGGAAACACCATATATTTT. J is TRBJ1-3 and V is TRBV4-1; TRBD1 matches 9 bases. This CDR3 spans 15 amino acids. Germline-derived CDR1 and CDR2 are MGHRA and YSYEKL. J lost 3 bases, V lost 1 base, and 1 base had no gene match.